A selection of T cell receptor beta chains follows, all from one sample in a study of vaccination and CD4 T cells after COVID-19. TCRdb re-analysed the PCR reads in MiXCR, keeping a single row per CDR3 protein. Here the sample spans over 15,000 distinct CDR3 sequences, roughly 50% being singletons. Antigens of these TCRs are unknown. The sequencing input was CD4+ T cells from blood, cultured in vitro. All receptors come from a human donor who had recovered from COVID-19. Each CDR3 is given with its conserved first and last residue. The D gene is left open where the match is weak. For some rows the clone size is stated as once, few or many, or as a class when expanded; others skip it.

cdr3_nt: TGTGCCTGGAGGAGGGAGGGGATCCCCTATAATTCACCCCTCCACTTT; cdr3_aa: CAWRREGIPYNSPLHF; v_call: TRBV30; j_call: TRBJ1-6; clone_size: .; d_call: .
cdr3_nt: TGTGCCAGCAGTCTGATGATGACAGGGGGCTACGAGCAGTACTTC; cdr3_aa: CASSLMMTGGYEQYF; v_call: TRBV6-1; j_call: TRBJ2-7; clone_size: few; d_call: TRBD1
cdr3_nt: TGCAGCGTTGATGACCCTAGACGGGGGTTCACCTTC; cdr3_aa: CSVDDPRRGFTF; v_call: TRBV29-1; j_call: TRBJ1-2; clone_size: few; d_call: .
cdr3_nt: TGCAGTGCTGGCACAGGGGACGGCAATCAGCCCCAGCATTTT; cdr3_aa: CSAGTGDGNQPQHF; v_call: TRBV20-1; j_call: TRBJ1-5; clone_size: few; d_call: TRBD1
cdr3_nt: TGTGCCAGCAGCCTAACAGGGGGCGAAAATACGCAGTATTTT; cdr3_aa: CASSLTGGENTQYF; v_call: TRBV6-1; j_call: TRBJ2-3; clone_size: .; d_call: TRBD1
cdr3_nt: TGTGCCAGCTCAGGGTCAGGGAACACTGAAGCTTTCTTT; cdr3_aa: CASSGSGNTEAFF; v_call: TRBV18; j_call: TRBJ1-1; clone_size: once; d_call: .
cdr3_nt: TGTGCCAGCAGCCTCACGGGGGACCCTGCGCAAGAGACCCAGTACTTC; cdr3_aa: CASSLTGDPAQETQYF; v_call: TRBV6-1; j_call: TRBJ2-5; clone_size: .; d_call: .
cdr3_nt: TGTGCCAGCAGTGAAGACACAGGGCTGAATTCACCCCTCCACTTT; cdr3_aa: CASSEDTGLNSPLHF; v_call: TRBV2; j_call: TRBJ1-6; clone_size: few; d_call: .
cdr3_nt: TGTGCCAGCAGAAACCAGGACGGCTATAATTCACCCCTCCACTTT; cdr3_aa: CASRNQDGYNSPLHF; v_call: TRBV6-4; j_call: TRBJ1-6; clone_size: .; d_call: .
cdr3_nt: TGTGCCAGTAGTCCTGGTGGGGGGTCACAGACCCAGTACTTC; cdr3_aa: CASSPGGGSQTQYF; v_call: TRBV19; j_call: TRBJ2-5; clone_size: .; d_call: .
cdr3_nt: TGTGCCAGCAGCTTGGCGGGTTCGCGGGGTGTCGATACGCAGTATTTT; cdr3_aa: CASSLAGSRGVDTQYF; v_call: TRBV5-4; j_call: TRBJ2-3; clone_size: once; d_call: .
cdr3_nt: TGCAGTGCTAGAGATCGCAGGCGCGAGACTGAAGCTTTCTTT; cdr3_aa: CSARDRRRETEAFF; v_call: TRBV20-1; j_call: TRBJ1-1; clone_size: few; d_call: .
cdr3_nt: TGTGCCAGCAGCGAACCGACAGACTACCAAGAGACCCAGTACTTC; cdr3_aa: CASSEPTDYQETQYF; v_call: TRBV7-2; j_call: TRBJ2-5; clone_size: .; d_call: .
cdr3_nt: TGTGCCAGCAGCCAACAGGACAGGGGGAACACTGAAGCTTTCTTT; cdr3_aa: CASSQQDRGNTEAFF; v_call: TRBV4-2; j_call: TRBJ1-1; clone_size: .; d_call: TRBD1
cdr3_nt: TGCAGTGCTAGAGATCAACTAGCGGAAACCTACGAGCAGTACTTC; cdr3_aa: CSARDQLAETYEQYF; v_call: TRBV20-1; j_call: TRBJ2-7; clone_size: .; d_call: TRBD2
cdr3_nt: TGTGCCACCAGTGATTTTGGGGAGTACGGCGATACGCAGTATTTT; cdr3_aa: CATSDFGEYGDTQYF; v_call: TRBV24-1; j_call: TRBJ2-3; clone_size: .; d_call: .
cdr3_nt: TGTGCCAGCAGCCAAGCCTTCCTAGCGGGGGTGCAAGAGACCCAGTACTTC; cdr3_aa: CASSQAFLAGVQETQYF; v_call: TRBV27; j_call: TRBJ2-5; clone_size: .; d_call: TRBD2
cdr3_nt: TGCGCCAGCAGCCAAGTTACGAGGCCCCGAGGGTCACCCCTCCACTTT; cdr3_aa: CASSQVTRPRGSPLHF; v_call: TRBV4-3; j_call: TRBJ1-6; clone_size: few; d_call: .